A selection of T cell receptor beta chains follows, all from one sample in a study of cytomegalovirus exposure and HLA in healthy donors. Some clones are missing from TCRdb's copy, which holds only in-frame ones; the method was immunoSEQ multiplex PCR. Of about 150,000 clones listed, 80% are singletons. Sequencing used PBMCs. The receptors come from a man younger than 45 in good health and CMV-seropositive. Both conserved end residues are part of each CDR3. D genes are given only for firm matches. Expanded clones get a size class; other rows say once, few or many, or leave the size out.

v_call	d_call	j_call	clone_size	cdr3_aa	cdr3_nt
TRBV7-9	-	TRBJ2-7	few	CASSLTIDSWEQYF	TGTGCCAGCAGCCTTACCATCGATAGTTGGGAGCAGTACTTC
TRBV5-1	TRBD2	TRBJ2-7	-	CASSLTSGRTHEQYF	TGCGCCAGCAGTTTGACTAGCGGGAGGACCCACGAGCAGTACTTC
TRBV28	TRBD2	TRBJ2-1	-	CASSLAGPPYNEQFF	TGTGCCAGCAGCCTAGCGGGACCCCCCTACAATGAGCAGTTCTTC
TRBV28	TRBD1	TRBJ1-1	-	CASTAGGAGNTEAFF	TGTGCCAGCACGGCAGGGGGCGCGGGGAACACTGAAGCTTTCTTT
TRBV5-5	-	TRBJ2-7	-	CASSLQGKSYGQYF	TGTGCCAGCAGCCTTCAGGGTAAATCCTACGGGCAGTACTTC
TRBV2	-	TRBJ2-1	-	CASATEIYNEQFF	TGTGCCAGCGCAACCGAGATCTACAATGAGCAGTTCTTC
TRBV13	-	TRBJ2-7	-	CASSKQGNLYEQYF	TGTGCCAGCAGCAAACAGGGAAACCTTTACGAGCAGTACTTC
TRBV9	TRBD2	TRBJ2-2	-	CASSVSGRASPGELFF	TGTGCCAGCAGCGTTAGCGGGAGGGCCTCTCCCGGGGAGCTGTTTTTT
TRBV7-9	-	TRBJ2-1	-	CASSPPGGNSYNEQFF	TGTGCCAGCAGCCCCCCCGGAGGAAACTCCTACAATGAGCAGTTCTTC
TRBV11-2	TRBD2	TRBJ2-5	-	CASRLLAGLAGTQYF	TGTGCCAGCAGGTTACTAGCGGGACTAGCAGGGACCCAGTACTTC
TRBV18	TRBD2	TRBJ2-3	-	CASSPISGIDTQYF	TGTGCCAGCTCACCCATTAGCGGGATAGATACGCAGTATTTT
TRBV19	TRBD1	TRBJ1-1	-	CASSPGTGDMNTEAFF	TGTGCCAGTAGTCCAGGGACAGGGGACATGAACACTGAAGCTTTCTTT
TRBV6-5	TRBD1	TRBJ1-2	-	CASRQTGGGYTF	TGTGCCAGCAGACAAACAGGGGGTGGCTACACCTTC
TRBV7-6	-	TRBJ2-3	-	CASSGAWTVQPDTQYF	TGTGCCAGCAGCGGAGCATGGACAGTCCAGCCAGATACGCAGTATTTT
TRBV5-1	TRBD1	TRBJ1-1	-	CASSLVTGGTEAFF	TGCGCCAGCAGCTTGGTGACAGGGGGCACTGAAGCTTTCTTT
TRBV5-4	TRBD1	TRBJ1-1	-	CASSMDRGSAEAFF	TGTGCCAGCAGCATGGACAGGGGTAGCGCTGAAGCTTTCTTT
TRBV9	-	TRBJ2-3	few	CASSATQREDTQYF	TGTGCCAGCAGCGCGACTCAACGGGAGGATACGCAGTATTTT
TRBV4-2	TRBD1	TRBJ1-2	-	CASSQEGRTGALGGYTF	TGTGCCAGCAGCCAAGAGGGAAGGACAGGGGCCCTAGGAGGCTACACCTTC
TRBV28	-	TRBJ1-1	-	CASSGDITDEAFF	TGTGCCAGCAGTGGGGACATAACCGATGAAGCTTTCTTT
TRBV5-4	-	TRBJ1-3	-	CASSLDGLSGNTIYF	TGTGCCAGCAGCTTGGATGGGCTCTCTGGAAACACCATATATTTT
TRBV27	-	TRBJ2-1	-	CASSSTGTNMNEQFF	TGTGCCAGCAGTTCCACCGGGACAAACATGAATGAGCAGTTCTTC
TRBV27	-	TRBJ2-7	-	CASSFADNAAYEQYF	TGTGCCAGCAGTTTTGCGGACAACGCGGCCTACGAGCAGTACTTC
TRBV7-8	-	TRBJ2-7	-	CASSSPLTEQYF	TGTGCCAGCAGCTCCCCCCTAACCGAGCAGTACTTC
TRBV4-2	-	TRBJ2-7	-	CASSQGLSYEQYF	TGTGCCAGCAGCCAAGGACTTTCCTACGAGCAGTACTTC
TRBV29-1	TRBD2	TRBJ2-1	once	CSGRLAGANEQFF	TGCAGCGGACGACTAGCGGGAGCAAATGAGCAGTTCTTC
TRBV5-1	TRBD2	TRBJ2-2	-	CASRGRAGGLNTGELFF	TGCGCCAGCAGGGGGCGAGCGGGAGGACTGAACACCGGGGAGCTGTTTTTT
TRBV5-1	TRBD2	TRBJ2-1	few	CASSYSGLADYNEQFF	TGCGCCAGCAGCTACTCCGGACTAGCGGACTACAATGAGCAGTTCTTC
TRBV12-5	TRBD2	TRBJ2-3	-	CASGSGTSRNTQYF	TGTGCTAGTGGTTCGGGGACTAGCCGTAATACGCAGTATTTT
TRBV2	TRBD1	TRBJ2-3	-	CASSDTDRADTQYF	TGTGCCAGCAGTGACACGGACAGGGCAGATACGCAGTATTTT
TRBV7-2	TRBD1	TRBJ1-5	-	CASSSGTGYQPQHF	TGTGCCAGCAGTTCCGGGACAGGCTATCAGCCCCAGCATTTT
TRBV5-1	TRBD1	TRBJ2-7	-	CASSTGQGREQYF	TGCGCCAGCAGCACCGGACAGGGACGCGAGCAGTACTTC
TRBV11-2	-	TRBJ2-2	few	CASSLAPQTGELFF	TGTGCCAGCAGCTTAGCTCCCCAGACAGGGGAGCTGTTTTTT